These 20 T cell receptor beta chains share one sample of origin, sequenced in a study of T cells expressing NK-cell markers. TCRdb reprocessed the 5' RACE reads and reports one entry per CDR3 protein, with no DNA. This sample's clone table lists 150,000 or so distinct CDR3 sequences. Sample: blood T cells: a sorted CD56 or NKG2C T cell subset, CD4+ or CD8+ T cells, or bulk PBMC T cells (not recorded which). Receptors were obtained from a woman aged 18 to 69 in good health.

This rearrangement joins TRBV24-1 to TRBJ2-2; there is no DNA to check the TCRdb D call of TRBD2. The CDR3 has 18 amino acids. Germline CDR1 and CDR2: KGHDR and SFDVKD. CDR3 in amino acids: CATSDLGLGTTLTGELFF.

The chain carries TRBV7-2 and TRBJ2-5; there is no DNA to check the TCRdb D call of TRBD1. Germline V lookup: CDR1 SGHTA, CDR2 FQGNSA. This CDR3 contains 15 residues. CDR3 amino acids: CASSLDSRGKETQYF.

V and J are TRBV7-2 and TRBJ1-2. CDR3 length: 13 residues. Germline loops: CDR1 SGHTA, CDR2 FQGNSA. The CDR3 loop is CASKGYTNYGYTF.

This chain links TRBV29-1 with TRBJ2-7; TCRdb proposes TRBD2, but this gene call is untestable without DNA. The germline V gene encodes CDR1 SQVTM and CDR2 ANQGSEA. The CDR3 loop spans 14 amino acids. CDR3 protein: CSVGGYRGSYEQYF.

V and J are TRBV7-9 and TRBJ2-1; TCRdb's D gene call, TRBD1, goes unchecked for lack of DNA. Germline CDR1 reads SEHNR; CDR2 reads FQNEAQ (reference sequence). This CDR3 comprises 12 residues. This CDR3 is CAGRGIDNEQFF.

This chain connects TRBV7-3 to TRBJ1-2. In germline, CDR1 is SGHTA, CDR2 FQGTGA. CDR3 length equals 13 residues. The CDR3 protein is CASSLNEGHGYTF.

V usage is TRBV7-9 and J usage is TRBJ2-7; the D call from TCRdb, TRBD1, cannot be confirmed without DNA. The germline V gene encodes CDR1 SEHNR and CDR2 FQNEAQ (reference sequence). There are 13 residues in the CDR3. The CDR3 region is CASSIRGLHEQYF.

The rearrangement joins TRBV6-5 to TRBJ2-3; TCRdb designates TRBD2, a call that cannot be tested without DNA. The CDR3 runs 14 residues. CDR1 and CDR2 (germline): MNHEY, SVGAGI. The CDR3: CASSYGPYTDTQYF.

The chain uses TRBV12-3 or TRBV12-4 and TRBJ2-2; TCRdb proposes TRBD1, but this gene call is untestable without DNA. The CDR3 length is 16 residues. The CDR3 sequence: CASSLGQAFTAGELFF.

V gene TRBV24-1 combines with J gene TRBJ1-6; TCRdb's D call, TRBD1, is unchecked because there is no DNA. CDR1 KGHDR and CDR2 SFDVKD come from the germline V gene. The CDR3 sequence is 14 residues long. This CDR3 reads CATSAGQGASPLHF.

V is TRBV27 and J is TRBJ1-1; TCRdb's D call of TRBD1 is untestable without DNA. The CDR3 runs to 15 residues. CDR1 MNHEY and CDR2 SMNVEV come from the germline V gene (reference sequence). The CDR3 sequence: CASSSQGVMNTEAFF.

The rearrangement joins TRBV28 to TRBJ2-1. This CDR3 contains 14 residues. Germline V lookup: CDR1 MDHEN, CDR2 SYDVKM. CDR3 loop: CASSLDGPYNEQFF.

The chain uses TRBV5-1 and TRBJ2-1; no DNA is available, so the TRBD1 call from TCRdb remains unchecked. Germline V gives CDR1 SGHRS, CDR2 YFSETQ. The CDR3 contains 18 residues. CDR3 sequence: CASSLLGSGPGSYNEQFF. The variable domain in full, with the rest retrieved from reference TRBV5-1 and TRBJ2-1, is KAGVTQTPRYLIKTRGQQVTLSCSPISGHRSVSWYQQTPGQGLQFLFEYFSETQRNKGNFPGRFSGRQFSNSRSEMNVSTLELGDSALYLCASSLLGSGPGSYNEQFFGPGTRLTVL.

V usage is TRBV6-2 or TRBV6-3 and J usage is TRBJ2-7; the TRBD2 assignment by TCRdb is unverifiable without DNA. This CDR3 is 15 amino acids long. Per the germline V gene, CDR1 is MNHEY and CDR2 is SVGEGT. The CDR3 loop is CASSRTSGTSYEQYF.

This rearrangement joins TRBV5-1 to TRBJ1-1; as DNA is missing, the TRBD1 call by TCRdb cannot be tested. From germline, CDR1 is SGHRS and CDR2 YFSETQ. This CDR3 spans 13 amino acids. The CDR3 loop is CASSSRGPTEAFF.

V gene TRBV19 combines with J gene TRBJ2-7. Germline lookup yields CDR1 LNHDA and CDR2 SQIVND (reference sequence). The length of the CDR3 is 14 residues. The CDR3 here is CASSIEGPQAEQYF.

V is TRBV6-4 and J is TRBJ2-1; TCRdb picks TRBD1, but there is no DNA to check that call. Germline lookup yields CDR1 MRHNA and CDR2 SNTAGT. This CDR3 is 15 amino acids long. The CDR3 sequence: CASKTTTGSYNEQFF.

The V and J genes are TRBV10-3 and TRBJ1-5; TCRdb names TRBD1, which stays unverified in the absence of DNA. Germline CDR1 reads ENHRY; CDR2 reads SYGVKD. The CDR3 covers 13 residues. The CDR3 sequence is CAISYRGDQPQHF.

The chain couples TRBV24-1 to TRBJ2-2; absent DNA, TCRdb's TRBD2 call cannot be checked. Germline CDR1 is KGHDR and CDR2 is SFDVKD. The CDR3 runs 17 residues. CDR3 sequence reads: CATSDATSGSKSGELFF.

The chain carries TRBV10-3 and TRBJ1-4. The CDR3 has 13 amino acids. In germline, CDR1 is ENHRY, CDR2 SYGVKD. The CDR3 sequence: CAISEPRNEKLFF.